The 28 T cell receptor beta chains below all came from one sample that was sequenced in a study of T cell responses to AZD1222 COVID-19 vaccine. Clones were sequenced by immunoSEQ multiplex PCR, and TCRdb holds only the in-frame ones, with some missing. The sample has some 100,000 clones, about 85% seen once. Sample: peripheral blood, taken on day 0 of AZD1222 vaccination. The receptor source for this set is an adult in good health.

The chain has TRBV5-5 and TRBJ1-1; tentative D call: TRBD1 (6 bases). Germline CDR1 reads SGHKS; CDR2 reads YYEKEE (reference sequence). Between the trimmed V and J ends, which lost 3 bases and 7 bases, there was a span of 19 bases. The CDR3 length is 15 residues. CDR3 sequence: CASSSDSGTRSEAFF. The CDR3, as DNA: TGTGCCAGCAGCTCTGACTCCGGGACAAGGAGTGAAGCTTTCTTT.

This clone was detected once. This chain links TRBV6-6 with TRBJ1-5; the match to TRBD1 covers 9 bases. The CDR3 is 15 residues long. Trimming cost V 2 bases and J 9 bases; bases outside gene matches: 8. Germline CDR1 is MNHNY and CDR2 is SVGAGI (reference sequence). Here the CDR3 reads CASSYPGQGTLPQHF. CDR3 nucleotide sequence: TGTGCCAGCAGTTACCCGGGACAGGGTACGTTGCCCCAGCATTTT.

This clone has a single count. This chain joins TRBV3-1 (or the pseudogene TRBV3-2) and TRBJ2-2, with D unclear. V was clipped by 5 bases and J by 6 bases, with 7 bases between them. This CDR3 spans 12 amino acids. Germline CDR1 LGHDT, CDR2 YNNKEL (reference sequence). The CDR3 spells CASSKESGELFF. The CDR3 DNA sequence: TGTGCCAGCAGCAAGGAGTCCGGGGAGCTGTTTTTT.

There are a few counts of this clone. This chain joins TRBV6-5 and TRBJ2-5; either TRBD1 or TRBD2 may supply D (5 bases each). The CDR3 is 13 residues long. The ends were cut back, 6 bases at V and 4 bases at J, with 12 bases in the middle. Germline lookup yields CDR1 MNHEY and CDR2 SVGAGI. In DNA, the CDR3 is TGTGCCAGCAGCGGGACGACGATAGAGACCCAGTACTTC. Residues: CASSGTTIETQYF.

The chain recombines TRBV3-1 (or the pseudogene TRBV3-2) with TRBJ2-1; the D gene could be TRBD1 or TRBD2 (5 bases each). V was clipped by 1 base and J by 9 bases, with 10 bases between them. Germline CDR1 and CDR2: LGHDT and YNNKEL (reference sequence). The CDR3 is 13 residues long. In DNA form, the CDR3 reads TGTGCCAGCAGCCAAGGCCGAGGGGTTGAGCAGTTCTTC. Its protein product is CASSQGRGVEQFF.

This clone was seen only once. The V and J genes are TRBV28 and TRBJ2-7, with D maybe TRBD1 (5 bases). The germline V gene has CDR1 MDHEN and CDR2 SYDVKM. V lost 3 bases to trimming and J lost 0 bases, with 12 bases between them. This CDR3 has 15 residues. In DNA form, the CDR3 reads TGTGCCAGCAGTTTGCGACAGAGCAGCTCCTACGAGCAGTACTTC. Residues: CASSLRQSSSYEQYF.

V is TRBV3-1 (or the pseudogene TRBV3-2) and J is TRBJ2-1; D is uncertain. The CDR3 has 13 residues. The V end lost 1 base, the J end lost 5 bases, and 6 bases lay between the germline ends. Per the germline V gene, CDR1 is LGHDT and CDR2 is YNNKEL (reference sequence). CDR3 sequence reads: CASSQGVDNEQFF. The CDR3, as DNA: TGTGCCAGCAGCCAAGGAGTAGACAATGAGCAGTTCTTC.

This clone has more than one count but fewer than ten. The CDR3 region is CASSKVRDQPQHF. In DNA form, the CDR3 reads TGTGCCAGCTCCAAGGTTAGGGATCAGCCCCAGCATTTT. The chain joins TRBV7-2 to TRBJ1-5; D ambiguous. The CDR3 totals 13 residues. V lost 8 bases to trimming and J lost 5 bases, with 13 bases between them. The germline V gene has CDR1 SGHTA and CDR2 FQGNSA.

V usage is TRBV6-2 or TRBV6-3 and J usage is TRBJ2-5; 9 bases align to TRBD2. CDR1 is MNHEY and CDR2 is SVGEGT in the germline V gene. The J segment lost 10 bases and the V segment lost 5 bases, leaving 8 bases of the junction unmatched. CDR3 length: 13 residues. CDR3 bases: TGTGCCAGCAGTATTTGGCGGGGGGGACTCCAGTACTTC. Residues: CASSIWRGGLQYF.

The chain couples TRBV27 to TRBJ1-6; weak D call: TRBD1 (6 bases). This CDR3 is built from 16 residues. Germline V gene data show CDR1 as MNHEY and CDR2 as SMNVEV (reference sequence). The V and J ends lost 2 bases and 0 bases respectively, with 8 bases between them. Written as DNA, the CDR3 is TGTGCCAGCAGTTTAACCAGGGGCTCCTATAATTCACCCCTCCACTTT. It specifies CASSLTRGSYNSPLHF.

The chain links TRBV10-1 to TRBJ2-2; TRBD2 aligns across 12 bases. The J segment lost 5 bases and the V segment lost 5 bases, leaving 3 bases of the junction unmatched. CDR3 length: 15 residues. Looked up from germline, CDR1 is WNHNN and CDR2 is SYGVQD (reference sequence). The CDR3 sequence: CASSIGLAGTGELFF. CDR3 sequence (DNA): TGCGCCAGCAGTATCGGACTAGCGGGAACCGGGGAGCTGTTTTTT.

The rearrangement links TRBV18 to TRBJ2-1; 10 bases match TRBD2. V lost 4 bases and J lost 9; bases outside the gene matches: 9. The CDR3 has 15 amino acids. In germline, CDR1 is KGHSH, CDR2 LQKENI. In DNA, the CDR3 is TGTGCCAGCTCACACGGGACTAGCGCCTTAGGTGAGCAGTTCTTC. Protein sequence: CASSHGTSALGEQFF.

This clone was detected once. This sequence joins TRBV5-1 and TRBJ2-1, with D hard to call. CDR1 is SGHRS, CDR2 YFSETQ, per germline. The CDR3 totals 13 residues. The V and J ends lost 1 base and 8 bases respectively, with 10 bases between them. The CDR3 DNA follows: TGCGCCAGCAGCTTGAGCCTCCGGGATGAGCAGTTCTTC. Translation: CASSLSLRDEQFF.

This clone was found once. In DNA, the CDR3 is TGTGCCTGCCAGGACAGGCCAGGGGATAGCAATCAGCCCCAGCATTTT. It codes for CACQDRPGDSNQPQHF. The V call is TRBV28, the J call TRBJ1-5, with 7 bases identical to TRBD1. The junction had 13 bases not matched to a gene; V was cut back by 11 bases and J by 0 bases. This CDR3 contains 16 residues. Germline CDR1 MDHEN, CDR2 SYDVKM. Complete variable domain (other parts from reference TRBV28 and TRBJ1-5): DVKVTQSSRYLVKRTGEKVFLECVQDMDHENMFWYRQDPGLGLRLIYFSYDVKMKEKGDIPEGYSVSREKKERFSLILESASTNQTSMYLCACQDRPGDSNQPQHFGDGTRLSIL.

The V call is TRBV18, the J call TRBJ2-2, with 8 bases fitting TRBD1. The germline V gene has CDR1 KGHSH and CDR2 LQKENI. This CDR3 has 15 residues. The V gene end was trimmed by 3 bases and the J gene end by 5 bases; junction bases not matched to a gene: 5. In DNA, the CDR3 is TGTGCCAGCTCACCGGACAGGGCTCTTACCGGGGAGCTGTTTTTT. Residues: CASSPDRALTGELFF. The variable domain in full, with the rest retrieved from reference TRBV18 and TRBJ2-2, is NAGVMQNPRHLVRRRGQEARLRCSPMKGHSHVYWYRQLPEEGLKFMVYLQKENIIDESGMPKERFSAEFPKEGPSILRIQQVVRGDSAAYFCASSPDRALTGELFFGEGSRLTVL.

The chain couples TRBV28 to TRBJ2-1, with 11 bases identical to TRBD2. CDR3 length equals 14 residues. Germline V lookup: CDR1 MDHEN, CDR2 SYDVKM. V lost 8 bases, J lost 10 bases, and 10 bases stayed unmatched. CDR3 loop: CASVDSGRALEQFF. The DNA of the CDR3 is TGTGCCAGCGTTGATAGCGGGAGGGCACTAGAGCAGTTCTTC.

The chain employs TRBV29-1 and TRBJ2-5, with 7 bases matching TRBD2. Trimming cost V 0 bases and J 3 bases; bases outside gene matches: 4. CDR1 is SQVTM and CDR2 is ANQGSEA in the germline V gene. The CDR3 is made up of 14 amino acids. In DNA, the CDR3 is TGCAGCGTTGAAGATTTGGGGAGGGAAGAGACCCAGTACTTC. Translating it yields CSVEDLGREETQYF.

The sample holds a few counts of this clone. J is TRBJ2-3 and V is TRBV7-9, with D maybe TRBD2 (5 bases). Trimming removed 5 bases at V and 3 bases at J, with 12 bases between. The CDR3 has 14 residues. The germline V gene encodes CDR1 SEHNR and CDR2 FQNEAQ (reference sequence). The CDR3 DNA is TGTGCCAGCAGCCAACAAACGGGGACAGATACGCAGTATTTT. Translated, it gives CASSQQTGTDTQYF.

The rearrangement links TRBV5-1 to TRBJ1-2, with 7 bases that match TRBD1. The CDR3 loop spans 14 amino acids. Germline CDR1 and CDR2: SGHRS and YFSETQ. The V gene end was trimmed by 4 bases and the J gene end by 6 bases; junction bases not matched to a gene: 9. CDR3 DNA: TGCGCCAGCAGCAAGAGGGGGCGCGGGGATGGCTACACCTTC. Translating gives CASSKRGRGDGYTF.

This chain uses TRBV13 with TRBJ2-7; weak D call: TRBD2 (7 bases). The V gene's germline CDR1 is PRHDT and CDR2 FYEKMQ (reference sequence). V lost 5 bases, J lost 5 bases, and 19 bases lay in between. This CDR3 spans 15 amino acids. Here the CDR3 DNA reads TGTGCCAGCAGCACTGCACTGGGGGGGCCCCACGAGCAGTACTTC. This encodes CASSTALGGPHEQYF.

The gene calls are TRBV2 and TRBJ2-5; D remains ambiguous. Trimming stripped 2 bases from V and 4 bases from J, with 8 bases between. The CDR3 is 13 residues long. CDR1 and CDR2 (germline): SNHLY, FYNNEI. The CDR3 protein is CASSELELETQYF. The CDR3, as DNA: TGTGCCAGCAGTGAACTGGAGCTAGAGACCCAGTACTTC.

The rearrangement uses TRBV7-2 and TRBJ2-5; 7 bases are a match to TRBD2. The CDR3 extends over 16 amino acids. Germline V CDR1 and CDR2: SGHTA, FQGNSA. Trimming took 5 bases from V and 7 from J; bases not matched to a gene: 16. CDR3 amino acids: CASSPRLATGFGTQYF. In DNA form, the CDR3 reads TGTGCCAGCAGCCCTCGACTAGCTACGGGGTTTGGGACCCAGTACTTC.

A note on this clone: Other DNA sequences in this specimen translate into the identical CDR3. The gene calls are TRBV18 and TRBJ2-3; D may be TRBD2 (6 bases). CDR1 is KGHSH, CDR2 LQKENI, per germline. This CDR3 contains 15 residues. Trimming took 1 base from V and 3 from J, leaving 11 bases between them. The CDR3: CASSPLAGTTDTQYF. In DNA form, the CDR3 reads TGTGCCAGCTCACCACTTGCGGGAACGACAGATACGCAGTATTTT.

V usage is TRBV24-1 and J usage is TRBJ2-1, with D maybe TRBD2 (6 bases). Trimming took off 4 bases at V and 4 bases at J, with 10 bases between the two ends. Germline V lookup: CDR1 KGHDR, CDR2 SFDVKD. The CDR3 is 14 amino acids. The CDR3 DNA reads TGTGCCACCAGTGAGGGGGGAGTGTACAATGAGCAGTTCTTC. It codes for CATSEGGVYNEQFF.

The gene calls are TRBV7-2 and TRBJ1-4; weak D call: TRBD1 (5 bases). Looked up from germline, CDR1 is SGHTA and CDR2 is FQGNSA. This CDR3 is 14 amino acids long. V was clipped by 5 bases and J by 8 bases, with 15 bases between them. The CDR3 reads CASSRGLVTEKLFF. CDR3 sequence (DNA): TGTGCCAGCAGCAGGGGTTTAGTAACGGAAAAACTGTTTTTT.

The V and J genes are TRBV28 and TRBJ2-7, with a possible D match to TRBD1 (6 bases). Germline-derived CDR1 and CDR2 are MDHEN and SYDVKM. The CDR3 is 13 amino acids. V shed 4 bases and J shed 4 bases, with 11 bases lying between them. In DNA form, the CDR3 reads TGTGCCAGCAGTTCTCCAGGGGAATACGAGCAGTACTTC. Protein sequence: CASSSPGEYEQYF. The entire variable domain, with the rest obtained from reference TRBV28 and TRBJ2-7, is as follows: DVKVTQSSRYLVKRTGEKVFLECVQDMDHENMFWYRQDPGLGLRLIYFSYDVKMKEKGDIPEGYSVSREKKERFSLILESASTNQTSMYLCASSSPGEYEQYFGPGTRLTVT.

The V gene is TRBV18, the J gene TRBJ1-2; TRBD1 agrees at 10 bases. The V and J ends lost 3 bases and 5 bases, in that order; junction bases with no gene match: 3. CDR1 is KGHSH, CDR2 LQKENI, per germline. The CDR3 runs to 14 residues. CDR3 in amino acids: CASSPGQGHYGYTF. The DNA of the CDR3 is TGTGCCAGCTCACCGGGACAGGGGCATTATGGCTACACCTTC.

This sequence joins TRBV15 and TRBJ2-5; D possibly matches TRBD1 or TRBD2 (5 bases each). V gave up 4 bases and J gave up 7 bases, with 22 bases separating them. This CDR3 spans 16 amino acids. CDR1 and CDR2 from the germline V gene are LNHNV and YYDKDF (reference sequence). CDR3 DNA: TGTGCCACCAGCAAAGGAGGTGGTCAGGGCCTGGGGACCCAGTACTTC. It encodes CATSKGGGQGLGTQYF.